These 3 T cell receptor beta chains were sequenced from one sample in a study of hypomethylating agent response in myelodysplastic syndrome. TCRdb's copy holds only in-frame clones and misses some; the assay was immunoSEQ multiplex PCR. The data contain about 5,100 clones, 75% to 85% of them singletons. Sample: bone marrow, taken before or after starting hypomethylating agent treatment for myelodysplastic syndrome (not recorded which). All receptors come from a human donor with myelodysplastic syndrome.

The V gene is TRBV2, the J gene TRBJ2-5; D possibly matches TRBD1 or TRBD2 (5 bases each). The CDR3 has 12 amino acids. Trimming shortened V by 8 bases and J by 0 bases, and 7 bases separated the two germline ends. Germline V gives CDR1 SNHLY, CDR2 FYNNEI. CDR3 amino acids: CASGGYQETQYF. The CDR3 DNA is TGTGCCAGCGGGGGTTACCAAGAGACCCAGTACTTC.

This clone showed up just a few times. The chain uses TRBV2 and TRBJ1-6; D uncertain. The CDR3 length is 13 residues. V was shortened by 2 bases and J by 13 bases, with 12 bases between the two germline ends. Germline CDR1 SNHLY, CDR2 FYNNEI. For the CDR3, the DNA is TGTGCCAGCAGTGAAAAGGGAAATCAGCCCCTCCACTTT. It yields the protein CASSEKGNQPLHF.

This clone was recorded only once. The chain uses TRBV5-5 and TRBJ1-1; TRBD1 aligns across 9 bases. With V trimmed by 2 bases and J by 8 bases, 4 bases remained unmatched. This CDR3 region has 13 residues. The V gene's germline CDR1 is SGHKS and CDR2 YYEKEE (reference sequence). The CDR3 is CASSLAGTGEAFF. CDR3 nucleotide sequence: TGTGCCAGCAGCTTAGCCGGGACAGGGGAAGCTTTCTTT.